The rows below give T cell receptor beta chains drawn from one sample of a study of blood T cell repertoires in COVID-19. TCRdb keeps only in-frame clones here, not all; method: immunoSEQ multiplex PCR. Of approximately 150,000 clones in the sample, 80% to 90% were seen once. The sequenced material came from peripheral blood. These receptors were collected from a man in his fifties who had recovered from COVID-19. Both conserved end residues are part of each CDR3. D genes are given only for firm matches. Clone size, where shown, is once, few, many, or a class for clones that have expanded.

clone_size	j_call	v_call	cdr3_length	d_call	cdr3_nt	cdr3_aa
.	TRBJ1-2	TRBV2	16	TRBD1	TGTGCCAGCAGTCCGGGACAGGGAATCGGTACCTATGGCTACACCTTC	CASSPGQGIGTYGYTF
.	TRBJ1-1	TRBV19	17	.	TGTGCCAGTAGTATAGATCTGAGGAGGGGTGCGTACACTGAAGCTTTCTTT	CASSIDLRRGAYTEAFF
.	TRBJ1-6	TRBV25-1	13	.	TGTGCCAGCAGTCAAGCGGCGGGTTCACCCCTCCACTTT	CASSQAAGSPLHF
few	TRBJ1-5	TRBV6-6	15	TRBD1	TGTGCCAGCAGTCCAAACAGGGGGCGGAATCAGCCCCAGCATTTT	CASSPNRGRNQPQHF
.	TRBJ2-3	TRBV5-4	20	TRBD2	TGTGCCAGCAGCTTGGAGGTAGCGGGGGGGCCCGCACGAGACACAGATACGCAGTATTTT	CASSLEVAGGPARDTDTQYF
.	TRBJ2-2	TRBV11-2	16	.	TGTGCCAGCAGCTTAGAGGGGGGTCTGGGCACCGGGGAGCTGTTTTTT	CASSLEGGLGTGELFF
.	TRBJ1-3	TRBV4-3	14	.	TGCGCCAGCAGCCAAGGGCACTCTGGAAACACCATATATTTT	CASSQGHSGNTIYF
.	TRBJ1-2	TRBV6-5	11	.	TGTGCCAGCAATTTAGCCGGGGGCTACACCTTC	CASNLAGGYTF
.	TRBJ1-5	TRBV7-2	15	.	TGTGCCAGCAGCTTAGCCGGCCAGGGAGGCCAGCCCCAGCATTTT	CASSLAGQGGQPQHF
.	TRBJ1-2	TRBV19	14	TRBD1	TGTGCCAGTAGTGTCGGACAGGGGGCGTTGGGCTACACCTTC	CASSVGQGALGYTF
.	TRBJ1-5	TRBV2	15	TRBD1	TGTGCCAGCACTACGAGGGACAGGGGGCCTCAGCCCCAGCATTTT	CASTTRDRGPQPQHF
.	TRBJ1-2	TRBV13	15	.	TGTGCCAGCAGCTTAGGGACAGCGCAATACTATGGCTACACCTTC	CASSLGTAQYYGYTF
once	TRBJ1-2	TRBV5-1	15	TRBD1	TGCGCCAGCAGCTGGACAGGGGGAGGGAACTATGGCTACACCTTC	CASSWTGGGNYGYTF
.	TRBJ2-1	TRBV24-1	16	TRBD2	TGTGCCACCAGTGCAACCGGGACTAGCGGGGTTAATGAGCAGTTCTTC	CATSATGTSGVNEQFF
.	TRBJ2-7	TRBV14	12	.	TGTGCCAGCAGCCAACAGGGGCGTGAGCAGTACTTC	CASSQQGREQYF
.	TRBJ1-6	TRBV27	14	TRBD1	TGTGCCAGCAGTCGGGACAGCAGAGATTCACCCCTCCACTTT	CASSRDSRDSPLHF
.	TRBJ2-7	TRBV5-1	14	TRBD1	TGCGCCAGCAGCTTGACAGGGGGCGTCTACGAGCAGTACTTC	CASSLTGGVYEQYF
.	TRBJ1-5	TRBV15	16	.	TGTGCCACCAGCAGAGGTACAGGTTATAGCAATCAGCCCCAGCATTTT	CATSRGTGYSNQPQHF
.	TRBJ1-2	TRBV25-1	18	TRBD1	TGTGCCAGCAGTGAATTGTACTGGACAGGGGGCGGAAGCGATGGCTACACCTTC	CASSELYWTGGGSDGYTF
.	TRBJ2-3	TRBV7-2	15	.	TGTGCCAGCAGCTTAGTGGTTGCGGTCACAGATACGCAGTATTTT	CASSLVVAVTDTQYF
.	TRBJ1-4	TRBV7-6	15	.	TGTGCCAGCAGCTTAGAACAGGCAGGCAATGAAAAACTGTTTTTT	CASSLEQAGNEKLFF
.	TRBJ2-7	TRBV20-1	16	TRBD2	TGCAGTGCTAGTCTCTTGGGACTAGCGGTCTCCTACGAGCAGTACTTC	CSASLLGLAVSYEQYF
.	TRBJ1-4	TRBV2	14	TRBD1	TGTGCCAGCAACGGACAGGGCGCTAATGAAAAACTGTTTTTT	CASNGQGANEKLFF
.	TRBJ2-7	TRBV6-5	15	TRBD2	TGTGCCAGCAGCTCCGGGACTAGCGGGGGAAGCGAGCAGTACTTC	CASSSGTSGGSEQYF
.	TRBJ1-3	TRBV19	16	.	TGTGCCAGTAGTAAGGACCCTAGGGGCTCTGGAAACACCATATATTTT	CASSKDPRGSGNTIYF
.	TRBJ2-1	TRBV9	17	TRBD1	TGTGCCAGCAGCGTAGTCTTGGGGACAGGGAGTTTGGGTGAGCAGTTCTTC	CASSVVLGTGSLGEQFF
.	TRBJ2-3	TRBV11-2	16	.	TGTGCCAGCAGCTTAGCGACTGCGGGTTCCACAGATACGCAGTATTTT	CASSLATAGSTDTQYF
.	TRBJ2-1	TRBV10-3	13	TRBD1	TGTGCCATCAGTGAAAGGGGACAGGATGAGCAGTTCTTC	CAISERGQDEQFF
.	TRBJ2-5	TRBV6-5	12	.	TGTGCCAGCAGTCCGGACCAAGAGACCCAGTACTTC	CASSPDQETQYF
.	TRBJ1-1	TRBV19	17	TRBD1	TGTGCCAGTCGGGACCCACTTACCGGGACAGGGCGAACTGAAGCTTTCTTT	CASRDPLTGTGRTEAFF
once	TRBJ2-5	TRBV7-2	14	.	TGTGCCAGCAGCTTAGGAGGGCTAGCGGAGACCCAGTACTTC	CASSLGGLAETQYF
.	TRBJ2-5	TRBV7-2	14	.	TGTGCCAGCAGCTTACAAGGACAGCTAGAGACCCAGTACTTC	CASSLQGQLETQYF
.	TRBJ1-1	TRBV6-1	17	.	TGTGCCAGCAGTGAATTTCCAGAAACAGGCTTCAACACTGAAGCTTTCTTT	CASSEFPETGFNTEAFF
.	TRBJ2-2	TRBV5-1	15	TRBD1	TGCGCCAGCAGCGCCCCGACAGGGCTCACCGGGGAGCTGTTTTTT	CASSAPTGLTGELFF
.	TRBJ2-7	TRBV2	15	TRBD1	TGTGCCAGCAGACTTTCGACAGGGTCCTCCTACGAGCAGTACTTC	CASRLSTGSSYEQYF
.	TRBJ1-2	TRBV5-6	14	.	TGTGCCAGCAGCCTGGATGCGTCAGGGCCTGGCTACACCTTC	CASSLDASGPGYTF
.	TRBJ2-5	TRBV10-3	14	TRBD2	TGTGCCATCAGTCGGGAGGGGGGGCAAGAGACCCAGTACTTC	CAISREGGQETQYF
.	TRBJ2-2	TRBV3-1/TRBV3-2	16	TRBD1	TGTGCCAGCAGCCCCGGGACAGCTGTGAACACCGGGGAGCTGTTTTTT	CASSPGTAVNTGELFF
.	TRBJ2-3	TRBV10-1	14	.	TGCGCCAGCAGTGAGGACACTAGCACAGATACGCAGTATTTT	CASSEDTSTDTQYF
.	TRBJ2-3	TRBV9	14	.	TGTGCCAGCAGCGGATTTAGCGTATTCGATACGCAGTATTTT	CASSGFSVFDTQYF
.	TRBJ2-7	TRBV4-2	14	TRBD2	TGTGCCAGCAGCCCCGGACTAGCCCCAGTCGAGCAGTACTTC	CASSPGLAPVEQYF
once	TRBJ2-5	TRBV6-2/TRBV6-3	15	.	TGTGCCAGCAGTTACTCGTTCGGGGTAGGGGAGACCCAGTACTTC	CASSYSFGVGETQYF
.	TRBJ1-4	TRBV4-1	15	TRBD1	TGCGCCAGCAGCCAAACAGGGGTTACTAATGAAAAACTGTTTTTT	CASSQTGVTNEKLFF
.	TRBJ2-7	TRBV11-3	14	.	TGTGCCAGCAGCTTCGGGACTCAAGGCCACGAGCAGTACTTC	CASSFGTQGHEQYF
.	TRBJ2-3	TRBV7-2	16	TRBD2	TGTGCCAGCAGCTATGCAGCGGGGGATACCACAGATACGCAGTATTTT	CASSYAAGDTTDTQYF
once	TRBJ2-7	TRBV11-3	14	TRBD2	TGTGCCAGCAGCTTAAATAGCGGGGCAGGGGAGCAGTACTTC	CASSLNSGAGEQYF
.	TRBJ1-2	TRBV3-1/TRBV3-2	13	.	TGTGCCAGCAGCCAAGCCGGTCCCTATGGCTACACCTTC	CASSQAGPYGYTF
.	TRBJ2-1	TRBV5-1	15	TRBD2	TGCGCCAGCAGCTTGGTGGGGGGGTCCTACAATGAGCAGTTCTTC	CASSLVGGSYNEQFF
.	TRBJ2-3	TRBV7-2	14	.	TGTGCCAGCAGCTTAGAGGGGAACAGGGATGCGCAGTATTTT	CASSLEGNRDAQYF
once	TRBJ2-5	TRBV7-2	19	TRBD2	TGTGCCAGCAGCTTAGCGGGGCCCCCACTAGCGGGGATACAAGAGACCCAGTACTTC	CASSLAGPPLAGIQETQYF